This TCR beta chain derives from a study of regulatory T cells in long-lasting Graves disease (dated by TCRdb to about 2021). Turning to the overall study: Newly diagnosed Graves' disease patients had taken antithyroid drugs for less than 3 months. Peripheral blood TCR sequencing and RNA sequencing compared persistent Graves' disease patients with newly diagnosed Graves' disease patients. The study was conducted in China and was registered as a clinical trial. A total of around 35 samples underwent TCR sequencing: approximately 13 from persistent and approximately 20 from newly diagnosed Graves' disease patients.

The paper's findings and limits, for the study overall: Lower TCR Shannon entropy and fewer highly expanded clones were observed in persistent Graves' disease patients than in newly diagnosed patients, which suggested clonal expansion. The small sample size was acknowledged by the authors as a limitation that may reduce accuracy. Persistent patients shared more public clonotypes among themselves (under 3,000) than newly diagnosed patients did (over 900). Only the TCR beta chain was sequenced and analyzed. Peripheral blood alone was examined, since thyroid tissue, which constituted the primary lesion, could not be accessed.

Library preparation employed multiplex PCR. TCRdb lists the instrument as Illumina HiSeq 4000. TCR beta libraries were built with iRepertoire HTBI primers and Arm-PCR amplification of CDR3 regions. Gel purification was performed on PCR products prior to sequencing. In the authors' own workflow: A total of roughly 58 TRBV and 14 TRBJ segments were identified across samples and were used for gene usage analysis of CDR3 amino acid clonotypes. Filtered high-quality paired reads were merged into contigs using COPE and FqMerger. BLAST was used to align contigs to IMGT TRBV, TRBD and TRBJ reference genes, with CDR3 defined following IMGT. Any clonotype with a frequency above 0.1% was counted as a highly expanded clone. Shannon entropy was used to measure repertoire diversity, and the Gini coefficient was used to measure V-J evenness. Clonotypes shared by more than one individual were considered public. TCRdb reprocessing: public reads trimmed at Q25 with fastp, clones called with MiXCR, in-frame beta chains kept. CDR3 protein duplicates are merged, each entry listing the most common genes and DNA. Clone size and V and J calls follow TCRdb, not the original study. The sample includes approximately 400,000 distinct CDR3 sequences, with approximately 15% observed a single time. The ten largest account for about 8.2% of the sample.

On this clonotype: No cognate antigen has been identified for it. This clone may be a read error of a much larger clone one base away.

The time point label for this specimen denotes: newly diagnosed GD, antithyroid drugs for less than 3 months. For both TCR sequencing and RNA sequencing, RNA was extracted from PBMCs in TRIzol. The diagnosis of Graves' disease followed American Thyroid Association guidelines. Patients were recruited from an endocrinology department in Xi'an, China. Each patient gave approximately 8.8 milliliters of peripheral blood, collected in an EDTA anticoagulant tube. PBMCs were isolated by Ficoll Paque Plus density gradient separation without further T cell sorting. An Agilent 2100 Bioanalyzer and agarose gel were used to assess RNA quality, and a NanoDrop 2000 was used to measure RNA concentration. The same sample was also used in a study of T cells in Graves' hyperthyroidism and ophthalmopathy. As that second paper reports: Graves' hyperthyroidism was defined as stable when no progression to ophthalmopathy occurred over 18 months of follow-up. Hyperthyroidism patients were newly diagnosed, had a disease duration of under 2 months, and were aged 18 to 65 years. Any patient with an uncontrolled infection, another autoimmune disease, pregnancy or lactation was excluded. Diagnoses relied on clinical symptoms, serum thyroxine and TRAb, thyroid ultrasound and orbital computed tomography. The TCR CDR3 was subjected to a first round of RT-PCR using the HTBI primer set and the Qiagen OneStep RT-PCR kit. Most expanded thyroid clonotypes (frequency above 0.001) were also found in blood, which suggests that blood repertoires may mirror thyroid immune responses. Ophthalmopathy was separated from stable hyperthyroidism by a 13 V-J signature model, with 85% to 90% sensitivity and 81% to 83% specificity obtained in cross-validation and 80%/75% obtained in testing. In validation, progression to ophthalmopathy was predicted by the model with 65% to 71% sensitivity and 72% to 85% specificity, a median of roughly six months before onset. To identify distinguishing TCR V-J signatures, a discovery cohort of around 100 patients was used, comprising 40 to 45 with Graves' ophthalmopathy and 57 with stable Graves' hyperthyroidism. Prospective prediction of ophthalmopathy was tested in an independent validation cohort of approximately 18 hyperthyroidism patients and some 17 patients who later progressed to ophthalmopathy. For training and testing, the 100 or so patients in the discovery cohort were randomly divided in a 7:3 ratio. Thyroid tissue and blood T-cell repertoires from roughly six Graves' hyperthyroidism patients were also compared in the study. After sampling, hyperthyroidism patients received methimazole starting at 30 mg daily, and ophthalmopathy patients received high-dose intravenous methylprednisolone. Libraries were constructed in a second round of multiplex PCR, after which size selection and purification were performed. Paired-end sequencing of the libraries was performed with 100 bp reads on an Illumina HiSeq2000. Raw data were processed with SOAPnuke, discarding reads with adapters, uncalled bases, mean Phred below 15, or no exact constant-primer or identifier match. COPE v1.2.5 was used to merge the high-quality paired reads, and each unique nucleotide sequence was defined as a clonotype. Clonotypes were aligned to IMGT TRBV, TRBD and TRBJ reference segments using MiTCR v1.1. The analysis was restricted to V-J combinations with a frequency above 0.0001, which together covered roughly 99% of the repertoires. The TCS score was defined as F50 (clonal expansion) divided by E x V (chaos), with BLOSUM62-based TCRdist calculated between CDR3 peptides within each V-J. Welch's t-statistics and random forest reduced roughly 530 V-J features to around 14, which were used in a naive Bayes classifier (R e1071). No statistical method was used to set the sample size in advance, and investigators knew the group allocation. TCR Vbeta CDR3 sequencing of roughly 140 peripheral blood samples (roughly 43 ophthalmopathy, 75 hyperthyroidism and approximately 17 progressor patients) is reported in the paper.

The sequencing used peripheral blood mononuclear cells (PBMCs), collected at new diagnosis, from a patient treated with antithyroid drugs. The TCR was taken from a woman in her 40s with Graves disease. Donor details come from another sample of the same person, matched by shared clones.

The nucleotide sequence is TGTGCCAGCAGCTCGGGGCAGAGCTCCTACAATGAGCAGCTCTTC. The encoded protein is CASSSGQSSYNEQLF. The sequence joins TRBV7-3 to TRBJ2-1; the D gene cannot be resolved beyond TRBD1 or TRBD2, each matching 5 bases. The CDR3 contains 15 residues, cysteine and phenylalanine counted. Here the CDR3 DNA is all that survives: 45 bases in frame from base 1. The CDR1 and CDR2 encoded by the germline V gene are SGHTA and FQGTGA.